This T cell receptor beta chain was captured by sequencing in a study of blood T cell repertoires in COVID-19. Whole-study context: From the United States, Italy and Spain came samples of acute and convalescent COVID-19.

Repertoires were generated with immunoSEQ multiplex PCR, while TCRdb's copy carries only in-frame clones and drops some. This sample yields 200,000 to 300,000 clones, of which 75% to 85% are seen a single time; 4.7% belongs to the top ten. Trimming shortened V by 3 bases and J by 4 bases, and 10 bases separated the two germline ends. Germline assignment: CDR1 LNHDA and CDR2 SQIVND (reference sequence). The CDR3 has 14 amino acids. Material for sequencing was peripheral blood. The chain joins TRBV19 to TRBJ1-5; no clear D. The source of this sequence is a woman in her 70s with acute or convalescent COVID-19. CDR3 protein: CASSISEGNQPQHF. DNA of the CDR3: TGTGCCAGTAGTATTTCTGAGGGAAATCAGCCCCAGCATTTT.